This entry lists 17 T cell receptor beta chains sequenced from one sample in a study of cytomegalovirus exposure and HLA in healthy donors. PCR primers comprised 60 Vbeta and 13 Jbeta primers. Profiling relied on immunoSEQ multiplex PCR, and the TCRdb table lists in-frame clones only, not all of them. The data hold about 150,000 clones, with roughly 77% observed a single time. Sequenced input: PBMCs. These receptors were taken from a man aged 18 to 30 in good health and CMV-seropositive.

The rearrangement uses TRBV4-1 and TRBJ2-2; 7 nucleotides align to TRBD2. The CDR3 is made up of 16 amino acids. Per the germline V gene, CDR1 is MGHRA and CDR2 is YSYEKL. V shed 4 bases and J 2 bases; nucleotides not matched to a gene: 7. The CDR3 protein is CASSPRGRNNTGELFF. DNA for the CDR3: TGCGCCAGCAGCCCGCGGGGGAGGAACAACACCGGGGAGCTGTTTTTT.

The chain uses TRBV6-1 and TRBJ1-4, with D possibly matching TRBD1 (5 bases). The CDR3 runs 15 residues. From germline, CDR1 is MNHNS and CDR2 SASEGT. V lost 1 base and J 5 bases, leaving 11 bases between the germline ends. The CDR3 here is CASSEVWQGNEKLFF. The CDR3, as DNA: TGTGCCAGCAGTGAAGTGTGGCAGGGAAATGAAAAACTGTTTTTT.

As DNA, the CDR3 is TGCAGCGTTGAACCGGACAGGGGGCGCGGTGGCTACACCTTC. Translating it yields CSVEPDRGRGGYTF. The chain has TRBV29-1 and TRBJ1-2; TRBD1 matches at 11 bases. CDR1 SQVTM and CDR2 ANQGSEA come from the germline V gene. This CDR3 is built from 14 residues. The V gene end was trimmed by 2 bases and the J gene end by 7 bases; junction bases not matched to a gene: 6.

Only one count was recorded for this clone. The chain employs TRBV25-1 and TRBJ1-2, with no clear D. CDR1 and CDR2 from the germline V gene are MGHDK and SYGVNS. V was cut by 3 bases and J by 5 bases, with 13 bases left in between. The length of the CDR3 is 14 residues. The CDR3 spells CASSDSWQSYGYTF. CDR3 DNA: TGTGCCAGCAGTGACTCGTGGCAATCTTATGGCTACACCTTC.

V usage is TRBV6-1 and J usage is TRBJ2-7; 11 bases match TRBD2. V dropped 1 base and J dropped 7; count of bases not matched to a gene: 6. This CDR3 region has 15 residues. The germline gives CDR1 MNHNS, CDR2 SASEGT. The CDR3 sequence: CASSEGLAGRGEQYF. CDR3 bases: TGTGCCAGCAGTGAAGGACTAGCGGGAAGGGGGGAGCAGTACTTC.

V is TRBV28 and J is TRBJ2-1, with 10 bases identical to TRBD2. The V gene's germline CDR1 is MDHEN and CDR2 SYDVKM. The CDR3 extends over 15 amino acids. Trimming removed 11 bases from V and 7 bases from J; junction bases left unmatched: 14. The CDR3 nucleotides read TGTGCCGCCGAGGGAGCTAGCGGGAGACGAAATGAGCAGTTCTTC. Encoded protein: CAAEGASGRRNEQFF.

The chain uses TRBV6-1 and TRBJ2-7; D is perhaps TRBD2 (6 bases). Germline loops: CDR1 MNHNS, CDR2 SASEGT. Trimming stripped 4 bases from V and 2 bases from J, with 9 bases between. The CDR3 sequence is 13 residues long. CDR3 bases: TGTGCCAGCAGTGCCGGGAGACCCTACGAGCAGTACTTC. Translated: CASSAGRPYEQYF.

J is TRBJ1-1 and V is TRBV29-1, with no clear D. V lost 2 bases and J 9 bases, leaving 10 bases between the germline ends. Germline CDR1 reads SQVTM; CDR2 reads ANQGSEA. This CDR3 contains 11 residues. CDR3 sequence: CSVETATQAFF. CDR3 nucleotides: TGCAGCGTTGAAACAGCAACCCAAGCTTTCTTT. Using reference TRBV29-1 and TRBJ1-1 for the parts outside the CDR3, the full variable domain is SAVISQKPSRDICQRGTSLTIQCQVDSQVTMMFWYRQQPGQSLTLIATANQGSEATYESGFVIDKFPISRPNLTFSTLTVSNMSPEDSSIYLCSVETATQAFFGQGTRLTVV.

This clone is a singleton in its sample. The chain combines TRBV29-1 with TRBJ2-1, with TRBD2 matching 12 bases. With 1 base clipped from V and 8 bases from J, the junction kept 0 bases outside the gene matches. This CDR3 region has 13 residues. Germline V CDR1 and CDR2: SQVTM, ANQGSEA. The CDR3 coding sequence is TGCAGCGTTGAAGGACTAGCGGGGGATGAGCAGTTCTTC. Protein product: CSVEGLAGDEQFF.

In this sample, this clone turned up once. The V gene is TRBV5-1, the J gene TRBJ1-1; TRBD1 is a possible D gene (5 bases). The CDR3 covers 13 residues. V was clipped by 6 bases and J by 1 base, with 10 bases between them. CDR1 is SGHRS and CDR2 is YFSETQ in the germline V gene. The CDR3: CASKGQSNTEAFF. CDR3 in DNA: TGCGCCAGCAAGGGGCAATCGAACACTGAAGCTTTCTTT.

This clone was seen once. The chain uses TRBV5-1 and TRBJ2-5, with D possibly TRBD2 on 6 matching bases. V was cut by 3 bases and J by 0 bases, with 12 bases left in between. This CDR3 is 15 amino acids long. Germline V gene sequence: CDR1 SGHRS, CDR2 YFSETQ. The CDR3 is CASSWYGRNQETQYF. The CDR3 DNA reads as TGCGCCAGCAGCTGGTATGGGAGGAACCAAGAGACCCAGTACTTC. The full variable domain, completed using reference TRBV5-1 and TRBJ2-5, is KAGVTQTPRYLIKTRGQQVTLSCSPISGHRSVSWYQQTPGQGLQFLFEYFSETQRNKGNFPGRFSGRQFSNSRSEMNVSTLELGDSALYLCASSWYGRNQETQYFGPGTRLLVL.

The chain's CDR3 is CASSLQGSEQYF. CDR3 DNA sequence: TGTGCCAGCAGTCTCCAGGGTAGCGAGCAGTACTTC. This rearrangement joins TRBV27 to TRBJ2-7; TRBD1 might be the D (5 bases). Germline CDR1 MNHEY, CDR2 SMNVEV (reference sequence). V gave up 5 bases and J gave up 6 bases, with 11 bases separating them. The CDR3 runs 12 residues.

This chain joins TRBV27 and TRBJ2-1; 7 nucleotides match TRBD2. V was pared by 8 bases and J by 13 bases, with 17 bases of the junction left unmatched. Germline values: CDR1 MNHEY, CDR2 SMNVEV (reference sequence). The CDR3 is 14 residues long. CDR3 sequence reads: CASSMVVGGGDQFF. CDR3 in DNA: TGTGCCAGCTCTATGGTGGTGGGGGGAGGGGATCAGTTCTTC.

This chain uses TRBV9 with TRBJ2-1, with 11 positions matching TRBD2. Germline V gene data show CDR1 as SGDLS and CDR2 as YYNGEE. V dropped 3 bases and J dropped 6; count of bases not matched to a gene: 5. This CDR3 spans 15 amino acids. The CDR3 here is CASSDSGRAGNEQFF. CDR3 DNA sequence: TGTGCCAGCAGCGATAGCGGGAGGGCCGGCAATGAGCAGTTCTTC.

The rearrangement joins TRBV10-1 to TRBJ1-1; D is ambiguous. Trimming left V 2 bases short and J 8 bases short, with 15 bases between. Germline CDR1 reads WNHNN; CDR2 reads SYGVQD (reference sequence). The CDR3 is 14 residues long. CDR3 sequence (DNA): TGCGCCAGCAGTGAGAACCGGGTGGGTCTCGAAGCTTTCTTT. Translation gives CASSENRVGLEAFF.

This clone was observed a single time. This sequence joins TRBV29-1 and TRBJ2-5, with a weak D call TRBD1 (5 bases). V dropped 0 bases and J dropped 5 bases, with 13 bases sitting between them. There are 14 residues in the CDR3. From germline, CDR1 is SQVTM and CDR2 ANQGSEA. This CDR3 is CSVEDHLGRETQYF. The CDR3 DNA sequence: TGCAGCGTTGAAGATCATTTGGGGCGGGAGACCCAGTACTTC. Together with reference TRBV29-1 and TRBJ2-5, the CDR3 gives the full variable domain: SAVISQKPSRDICQRGTSLTIQCQVDSQVTMMFWYRQQPGQSLTLIATANQGSEATYESGFVIDKFPISRPNLTFSTLTVSNMSPEDSSIYLCSVEDHLGRETQYFGPGTRLLVL.

This clone has only a few counts. The rearrangement uses TRBV7-8 and TRBJ1-3; no firm D call. The V and J ends lost 5 bases and 2 bases respectively, with 19 bases between them. This CDR3 is 17 amino acids long. Germline-derived CDR1 and CDR2 are SGHVS and FQNEAQ. Written as DNA, the CDR3 is TGTGCCAGCAGCGCTCGGGAAGGTCCTCGGGCTGGAAACACCATATATTTT. Its translation: CASSAREGPRAGNTIYF.